This T cell receptor beta chain comes out of a study of T-cell memory formation after mild COVID-19. Across the study: Clustering of TCRs was largely donor specific.

General study findings and limits: Later expanders leaned toward CD4+, whereas clones contracting from day 15 to 85 were balanced CD4/CD8. There were some responding clones in pre-infection memory, which suggested that cross-reactive memory had joined. Contracting CD4+ clones sat mainly in CM and EM; CD8+ in EMRA.

Via MiXCR, TCRdb re-called the 5' RACE reads, giving one row per CDR3 protein. In the table there are under 450,000 distinct CDR3 sequences, 20% to 30% of which are singletons. Of note for this clonotype: The antigen is undetermined.

Germline-derived CDR1 and CDR2 are LGHNA and YNFKEQ. V was clipped by 5 bases and J by 2 bases; unmatched bases: 8. The CDR3 consists of 15 residues. This TCR was recovered from an adult woman who had mild COVID-19 (a few samples of this study predate the infection). Cell type and time point are not known. The rearrangement uses TRBV4-2 and TRBJ2-7; TRBD2 aligns across 8 bases. The sample comprised PBMCs or a T cell subset sorted from them (not recorded which). CDR3 sequence: CASSASTGGAYEQYF. CDR3 nucleotide sequence: TGTGCCAGCAGCGCCTCTACGGGGGGGGCCTACGAGCAGTACTTC.